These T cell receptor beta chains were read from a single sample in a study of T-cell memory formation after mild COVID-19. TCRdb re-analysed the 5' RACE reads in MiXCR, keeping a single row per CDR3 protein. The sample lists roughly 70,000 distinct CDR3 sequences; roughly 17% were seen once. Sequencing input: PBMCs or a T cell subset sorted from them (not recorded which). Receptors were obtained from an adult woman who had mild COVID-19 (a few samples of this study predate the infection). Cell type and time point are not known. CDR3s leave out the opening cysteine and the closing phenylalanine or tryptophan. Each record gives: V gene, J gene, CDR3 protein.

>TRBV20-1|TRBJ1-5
SATGGAGGNQPQH
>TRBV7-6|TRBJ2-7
ASSLGGLGSSYEQY
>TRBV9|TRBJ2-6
ASGSGLSGANVLT
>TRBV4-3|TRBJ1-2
ASSQDRADYGYT
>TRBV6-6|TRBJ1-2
ASNYRDKAVGYT
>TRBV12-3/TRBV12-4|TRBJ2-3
ASSQLGQGKDTQY
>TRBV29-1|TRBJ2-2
SGKLTGELF
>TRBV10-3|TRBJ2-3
AISEFKSDTQY
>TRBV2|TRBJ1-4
ASSGTSNEKLF
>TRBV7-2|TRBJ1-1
ASSWWGSNTEAF
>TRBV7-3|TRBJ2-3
ASSVDSFSTDTQY
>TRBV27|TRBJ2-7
ASSLSGTGVHEQY
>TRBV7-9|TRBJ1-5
ASNIKIGQRNQPQH
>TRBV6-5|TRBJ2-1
ASRSTGQGITNEQF
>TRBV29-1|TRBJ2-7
SAVGQGGAEQY
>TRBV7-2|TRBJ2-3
ASSLGLGGDTQY
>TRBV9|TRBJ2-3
ASSVGQPRGLSDTQY
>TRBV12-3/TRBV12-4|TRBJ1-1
ASSLVPPPTF
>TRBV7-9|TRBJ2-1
ASSSPRGVAVTLVSYNEQF
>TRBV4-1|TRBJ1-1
ASSQVPGGTEAF
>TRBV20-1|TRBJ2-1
SARDTQGASNEQF
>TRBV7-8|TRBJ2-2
ASSLEAPTSDYTGELF
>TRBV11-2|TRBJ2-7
ASSDRLAGENEQY
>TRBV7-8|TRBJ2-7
ASSLDPGQGINEQY
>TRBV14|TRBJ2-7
ASSLPGQGVYEQY
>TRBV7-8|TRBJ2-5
ASAYRGPGQETQY
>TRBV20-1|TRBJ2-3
SARGGDSLRTDTQY
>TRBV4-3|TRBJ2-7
ASSHRQSSYEQY
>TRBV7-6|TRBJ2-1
ASSLVAVGEQF
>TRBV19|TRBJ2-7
ASSSLNGGNYEQY
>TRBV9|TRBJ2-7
ASSGGTSNYEQY
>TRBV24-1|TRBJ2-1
ATSDLSLGRSNEQF
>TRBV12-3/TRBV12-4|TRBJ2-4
SSSWGLAEPPIQY
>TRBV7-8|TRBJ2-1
ASSFSGGLRGEQF
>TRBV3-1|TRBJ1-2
ASSLSQGDGYGYT
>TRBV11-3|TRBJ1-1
ASSHLTTEAF
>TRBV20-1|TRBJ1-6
SARPQGGNSPLH
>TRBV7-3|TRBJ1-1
ASSLDAGASEAF
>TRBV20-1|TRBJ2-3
SARLPWTGGSSTDTQY
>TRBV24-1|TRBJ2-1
ATATSSYNEQF
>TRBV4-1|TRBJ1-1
ASSPVVRRMNTEAF
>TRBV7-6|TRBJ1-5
ASSLAPGNQPQH
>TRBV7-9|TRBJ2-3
ASSWTGVSTDTQY
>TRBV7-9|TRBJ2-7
ASSLNRREGGEQY
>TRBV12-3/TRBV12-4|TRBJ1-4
ASRPGGRSEKLF
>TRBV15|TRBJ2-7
ATSSDRASSYEQY
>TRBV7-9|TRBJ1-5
ASSLEGYYQPQH
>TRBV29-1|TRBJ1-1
SVTDRGFTEAF
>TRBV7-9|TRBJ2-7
ASSSRAYEQY
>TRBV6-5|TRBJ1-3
ASGATRRDTIY